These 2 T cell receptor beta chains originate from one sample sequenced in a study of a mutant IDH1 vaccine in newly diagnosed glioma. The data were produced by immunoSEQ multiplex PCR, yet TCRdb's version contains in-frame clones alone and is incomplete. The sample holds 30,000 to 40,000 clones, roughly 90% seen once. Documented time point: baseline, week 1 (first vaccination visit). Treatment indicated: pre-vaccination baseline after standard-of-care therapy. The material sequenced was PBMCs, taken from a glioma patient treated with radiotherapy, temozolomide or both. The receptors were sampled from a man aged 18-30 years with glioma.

In DNA, the CDR3 is TGCGCCAGCAGCCCTGGTGGGGGAACAGAGACCCAGTACTTC. Its protein product is CASSPGGGTETQYF. This sequence joins TRBV5-1 and TRBJ2-5; the D gene could be TRBD1 or TRBD2 (5 bases each). V was clipped by 4 bases and J by 4 bases, with 14 bases between them. Germline V gene lookup returns CDR1 SGHRS and CDR2 YFSETQ. This CDR3 has 14 residues.

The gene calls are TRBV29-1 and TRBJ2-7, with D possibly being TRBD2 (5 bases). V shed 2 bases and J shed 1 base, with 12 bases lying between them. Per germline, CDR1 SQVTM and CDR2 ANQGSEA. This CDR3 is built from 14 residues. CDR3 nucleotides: TGCAGCGTTGAAAGGCCCGGGGAATCCTACGAGCAGTACTTC. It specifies CSVERPGESYEQYF.